Each of the 8 T cell receptor beta chains below was sequenced from the same sample in a study of blood T cells in healthy people across ages. For the second PCR, which ran for about 7 to 11 cycles, a sample-barcoded 5' primer and a J-beta primer mix were used. MiXCR, run by TCRdb on the 5' RACE reads, gives a single entry per CDR3 protein. The top ten hold 5% to 7% of the sample, which has around 1.5 million distinct CDR3 sequences, around 59% seen once. What was sequenced was blood. The receptors here all came from a young man in good health.

The rearrangement uses TRBV20-1 and TRBJ2-7; tentatively, D is TRBD1 (6 bases). Germline V gene lookup returns CDR1 DFQATT and CDR2 SNEGSKA (reference sequence). The V end lost 4 bases, the J end lost 4 bases, and 17 bases lay between the germline ends. The CDR3 spans 14 residues. In nucleotides, the CDR3 is TGCAGTGCTATAGAGGTCAGGGGAACTTACGAGCAGTACTTC. Its translation: CSAIEVRGTYEQYF.

This clonotype has just a few counts. CDR3 DNA sequence: TGTGCCACCAGCAGTGCCGCACAATCCGAGCAGTACTTC. Encoded protein: CATSSAAQSEQYF. The V gene is TRBV15, the J gene TRBJ2-4; D unresolved. The J call may be mistaken, given a closer DNA end match to TRBJ2-7. CDR1 is LNHNV and CDR2 is YYDKDF in the germline V gene (reference sequence). This CDR3 region has 13 residues.

This chain joins TRBV5-1 and TRBJ2-7; TRBD1 aligns across 8 bases. The CDR3 loop spans 14 amino acids. J lost 6 bases, V lost 1 base, and 6 bases had no gene match. Germline CDR1 is SGHRS and CDR2 is YFSETQ. The CDR3 region has the DNA TGCGCCAGCAGCTTGCAAGGGGACAGGCGCGAGCAGTACTTC. It codes for CASSLQGDRREQYF. Full variable domain (remainder filled in from reference TRBV5-1 and TRBJ2-7): KAGVTQTPRYLIKTRGQQVTLSCSPISGHRSVSWYQQTPGQGLQFLFEYFSETQRNKGNFPGRFSGRQFSNSRSEMNVSTLELGDSALYLCASSLQGDRREQYFGPGTRLTVT.

The table lists this clonotype with a few counts. The V call is TRBV5-1, the J call TRBJ2-1; the D gene is possibly TRBD1 (5 bases). V was clipped by 0 bases and J by 4 bases, with 11 bases between them. This CDR3 is 15 amino acids long. In germline, CDR1 is SGHRS, CDR2 YFSETQ. The CDR3 sequence is CASSLEQGRYNEQFF. CDR3 bases: TGCGCCAGCAGCTTGGAGCAGGGCCGATACAATGAGCAGTTCTTC.

CDR3 amino acids: CASSQDYSGAASVETQYF. The DNA of the CDR3 is TGTGCCAGCAGCCAAGATTACTCAGGGGCGGCGTCGGTGGAGACCCAGTACTTC. The chain combines TRBV3-1 with TRBJ2-5, with TRBD1 as a possible D gene (6 bases). The CDR3 sequence is 18 residues long. V was trimmed by 0 bases and J by 5 bases, leaving 22 bases between them. CDR1 and CDR2 from the germline V gene are LGHDT and YNNKEL (reference sequence).

This chain connects TRBV28 to TRBJ1-2, with 8 positions matching TRBD1. There are 17 residues in the CDR3. Germline CDR1 reads MDHEN; CDR2 reads SYDVKM. V lost 4 bases and J lost 8; bases outside the gene matches: 18. CDR3 sequence: CASSSSTGEVVRGGYTF. CDR3 DNA: TGTGCCAGCAGTTCATCGACAGGGGAAGTGGTTCGTGGAGGCTACACCTTC.

This chain joins TRBV2 and TRBJ1-2; 9 bases align to TRBD1. V shed 2 bases and J 4 bases; nucleotides not matched to a gene: 11. CDR1 SNHLY and CDR2 FYNNEI come from the germline V gene. This CDR3 is 17 amino acids long. The CDR3 nucleotides read TGTGCCAGCAGTGAACGGACAGGGGATCAGTATGCCTATGGCTACACCTTC. This translates into CASSERTGDQYAYGYTF. The full variable domain, its missing parts supplied by reference TRBV2 and TRBJ1-2, is EPEVTQTPSHQVTQMGQEVILRCVPISNHLYFYWYRQILGQKVEFLVSFYNNEISEKSEIFDDQFSVERPDGSNFTLKIRSTKLEDSAMYFCASSERTGDQYAYGYTFGSGTRLTVV.

The chain uses TRBV11-2 and TRBJ1-6; perhaps TRBD1 as D (5 bases). The CDR3 contains 15 residues. Germline loops: CDR1 SGHAT, CDR2 FQNNGV. The V end lost 1 base, the J end lost 6 bases, and 10 bases lay between the germline ends. CDR3 DNA sequence: TGTGCCAGCAGCTTAGGTGACAGACTTAATTCACCCCTCCACTTT. As protein: CASSLGDRLNSPLHF.